Only a few counts were recorded for the clone carrying this T cell receptor beta chain. Vbeta (60) and Jbeta (13) primers were used in the PCR. Methods used by the authors: The authors later counted roughly 79 million unique TCR beta chains, 9.5 million to 13 million of them shared. Generated by immunoSEQ multiplex PCR, the TCRdb table keeps only in-frame clones and is missing some. That table gives V, J and clone size, and the DNA gave D and trimming. The sample gives roughly 130,000 clones, around three quarters of which show up once; over 2% is in the top ten. V lost 3 bases, J lost 1 base, and 9 bases stayed unmatched. The V gene's germline CDR1 is KGHSH and CDR2 LQKENI. The CDR3 totals 16 residues. The source of the sample is a study of cytomegalovirus exposure and HLA in healthy donors.

Sequencing used PBMCs. This chain connects TRBV18 to TRBJ2-7, with TRBD1 identical over 7 bases. This TCR derives from a man under 40 in good health and CMV-seronegative. CDR3 nucleotide sequence: TGTGCCAGCTCACCCAACCCCCCGGGACAGTCCTACGAGCAGTACTTC. This codes for CASSPNPPGQSYEQYF.